This passage covers 11 T cell receptor beta chains from one sample sequenced in a study of T cell responses to AZD1222 COVID-19 vaccine. Method: immunoSEQ multiplex PCR; TCRdb's copy keeps in-frame clones and lacks some. The sample has around 92,000 clones, about 91% seen once. The source was peripheral blood, collected on day 0 of AZD1222 vaccination. These receptors all come from an adult in good health.

The rearrangement links TRBV27 to TRBJ2-1; D call uncertain. Trimming took 2 bases from V and 12 from J, leaving 20 bases between them. Germline CDR1 reads MNHEY; CDR2 reads SMNVEV (reference sequence). The CDR3 runs to 15 residues. The DNA for the CDR3 is TGTGCCAGCAGTTTAGGAGCTACAATTGCTTTAGCGCAGTTCTTC. Protein: CASSLGATIALAQFF.

This clone appeared a few times. V is TRBV9 and J is TRBJ2-7; 8 bases line up with TRBD2. From germline, CDR1 is SGDLS and CDR2 YYNGEE. The V and J ends lost 6 bases and 2 bases, in that order; junction bases with no gene match: 13. This CDR3 has 16 amino acids. The CDR3 protein is CASTPEASGGTYEQYF. The CDR3 nucleotides are TGTGCCAGCACCCCCGAGGCGAGCGGGGGAACCTACGAGCAGTACTTC.

V gene TRBV2 combines with J gene TRBJ1-2; 7 bases match TRBD1. Germline CDR1 reads SNHLY; CDR2 reads FYNNEI. V dropped 7 bases and J dropped 2; count of bases not matched to a gene: 7. There are 14 residues in the CDR3. The CDR3 loop reads CASISTGSNYGYTF. In nucleotides, the CDR3 is TGTGCCAGCATTTCGACAGGGTCGAACTATGGCTACACCTTC.

This clone was picked up many times. The V gene is TRBV7-2, the J gene TRBJ2-3; unclear D gene. CDR1 and CDR2 from the germline V gene are SGHTA and FQGNSA. Trimming took 3 bases from V and 3 from J, leaving 7 bases between them. This CDR3 region has 13 residues. For the CDR3, the DNA is TGTGCCAGCAGCTTGGCGCCGACAGATACGCAGTATTTT. Translation: CASSLAPTDTQYF.

The chain combines TRBV5-4 with TRBJ1-6; D remains unclear. V was pared by 0 bases and J by 7 bases, with 5 bases between. Germline values: CDR1 SGHNT, CDR2 YYREEE (reference sequence). The CDR3 is 13 amino acids. Here the CDR3 reads CASSLAANSPLHF. CDR3 nucleotides: TGTGCCAGCAGCTTGGCCGCAAATTCACCCCTCCACTTT.

The chain carries TRBV28 and TRBJ1-1; D gene ambiguous. The CDR3 is made up of 13 amino acids. V gave up 0 bases and J gave up 5 bases, with 7 bases separating them. Germline V lookup: CDR1 MDHEN, CDR2 SYDVKM. The CDR3 region is CASSLWGRTEAFF. In nucleotides, the CDR3 is TGTGCCAGCAGTTTATGGGGGAGGACTGAAGCTTTCTTT.

This clone was detected once. The chain has TRBV12-3 or TRBV12-4 and TRBJ2-7; maybe TRBD1 (5 bases). CDR3 length equals 13 residues. Trimming shortened V by 5 bases and J by 7 bases, and 15 bases separated the two germline ends. The CDR3 DNA is TGTGCCAGCAGTCTCCCCGAAGGGGAAGAGCAGTACTTC. It translates to CASSLPEGEEQYF.

The chain joins TRBV5-4 to TRBJ1-2; TRBD1 might be the D (5 bases). The V gene lost 3 bases and the J gene lost 1 base, with 13 bases spanning the gap. This CDR3 spans 15 amino acids. Germline values: CDR1 SGHNT, CDR2 YYREEE (reference sequence). CDR3 amino acids: CASSWRQGSNYGYTF. The DNA for the CDR3 is TGTGCCAGCAGCTGGCGGCAGGGAAGTAACTATGGCTACACCTTC.

The rearrangement joins TRBV7-2 to TRBJ2-3; either TRBD1 or TRBD2 may fit D (7 bases each). The CDR3 sequence is 18 residues long. V dropped 2 bases and J dropped 6 bases, with 24 bases sitting between them. Per the germline V gene, CDR1 is SGHTA and CDR2 is FQGNSA. The CDR3 DNA follows: TGTGCCAGCAGCTTAATCCGATCCAGGGGGGGGTACGTGGATACGCAGTATTTT. This translates into CASSLIRSRGGYVDTQYF.

This clone has a single count. The CDR3 DNA reads as TGTGCCAGCAGTCGAACGACAGGGGTAGTGACTGAAGCTTTCTTT. Translation: CASSRTTGVVTEAFF. The V and J genes are TRBV27 and TRBJ1-1, with 8 bases aligning to TRBD1. The trim removed 5 bases at V and 5 bases at J, leaving 10 bases unmatched. CDR3 length equals 15 residues. Looked up from germline, CDR1 is MNHEY and CDR2 is SMNVEV (reference sequence).

This chain connects TRBV19 to TRBJ2-1; D may correspond to TRBD1 or TRBD2 (5 bases each). CDR3 length equals 11 residues. Trimming removed 5 bases at V and 12 bases at J, with 11 bases between. In germline, CDR1 is LNHDA, CDR2 SQIVND (reference sequence). The CDR3 DNA reads TGTGCCAGTAGTGCTCCGGGACGGCAGTTCTTC. Amino acid sequence: CASSAPGRQFF.